These T cell receptor beta chains were read from a single sample in a study of shared clonotypes between healthy human individuals. Only in-frame clones appear in the TCRdb table, and some are missing; sequencing was by immunoSEQ multiplex PCR. The sample lists fewer than 1 million clones, around 96% occurring once. Sequenced material: naive CD8+ T cells sorted from blood. These receptors all stem from a man younger than 40 in good health. CDR3s include the opening cysteine and the closing phenylalanine or tryptophan. The D gene is left open where the match is weak. Only part of the rows carry a size: once, few, many, or a class if the clone is expanded.

cdr3_nt cdr3_aa d_call cdr3_length v_call clone_size j_call
TGTGCCAGCATCGGGACAGATACCTACGAGCAGTACTTC CASIGTDTYEQYF TRBD1 13 TRBV27 - TRBJ2-7
TGTGCCAGCAGCCACGGCTCTGGGGCCAACGTCCTGACTTTC CASSHGSGANVLTF - 14 TRBV14 - TRBJ2-6
TGTGCCAGCAGCTTAGCAGGGGGTAGTATGGGATGGGAGCAGTACTTC CASSLAGGSMGWEQYF - 16 TRBV7-2 - TRBJ2-7
TGCGCCAGCAGCTGGAGCTCTGGGGCCAACGTCCTGACTTTC CASSWSSGANVLTF - 14 TRBV5-1 - TRBJ2-6
TGCGCCAGCAGCGACGACAGGGGCTTAAACACCGGGGAGCTGTTTTTT CASSDDRGLNTGELFF TRBD1 16 TRBV5-1 - TRBJ2-2
TGTGCCAGCAGCGGGGGACAACGAGGGGAAAAACTGTTTTTT CASSGGQRGEKLFF - 14 TRBV7-9 - TRBJ1-4
TGTGCCAGCAGCAAAGGTACAGATACGCAGTATTTT CASSKGTDTQYF - 12 TRBV9 once TRBJ2-3
TGTGCCAGCAGTTTCCTACCGGGACTAGAATACGAGCAGTACTTC CASSFLPGLEYEQYF TRBD2 15 TRBV6-6 - TRBJ2-7
TGTGCCAGCAGGGGGCGCCTTGACGAGCAGTACTTC CASRGRLDEQYF - 12 TRBV11-2 - TRBJ2-7
TGTGCCAGCAGCTTAGGATCCCAGGGGGTGAGCAATGAGCAGTTCTTC CASSLGSQGVSNEQFF TRBD1 16 TRBV11-3 - TRBJ2-1
TGTGCCAGCAGTCCGACTTACGAGCAGTACTTC CASSPTYEQYF - 11 TRBV28 - TRBJ2-7
TGTGCCAGCAGCCCTGCTAACACCGGGGAGCTGTTTTTT CASSPANTGELFF - 13 TRBV7-2 - TRBJ2-2
TGTGCCAGCATGTTTGAGACCCAGTACTTC CASMFETQYF - 10 TRBV6-1 - TRBJ2-5
TGTGCCAGCTCACCACTGCAGGGAGGAGGGAATCAGCCCCAGCATTTT CASSPLQGGGNQPQHF - 16 TRBV18 - TRBJ1-5
TGTGCCAGCAGCTCCTCGGAAGACGTCTATGGCTACACCTTC CASSSSEDVYGYTF - 14 TRBV7-6 - TRBJ1-2
TGTGCCAGCAGCTCACAGACAGGGGGTGTAGGTGAGCAGTTCTTC CASSSQTGGVGEQFF TRBD1 15 TRBV11-3 - TRBJ2-1
TGTGCCAGCACCGCTGGGGGGCACAATGAGCAGTTCTTC CASTAGGHNEQFF - 13 TRBV14 once TRBJ2-1
TGTGCCAGCAGCGAGGGATGGATCAGGGGGCGAACTCAGTATGGCTACACCTTC CASSEGWIRGRTQYGYTF TRBD1 18 TRBV2 few TRBJ1-2
TGTGCCAGCAGTGCCGGGACAGGGTCAACCGGGGAGCTGTTTTTT CASSAGTGSTGELFF TRBD1 15 TRBV28 - TRBJ2-2
TGCGCCAGCTCATTCGCAGACAGGACTAACTATGGCTACACCTTC CASSFADRTNYGYTF - 15 TRBV5-1 - TRBJ1-2
TGTGCCAGCAGCTCCACGCTGAACACTGAAGCTTTCTTT CASSSTLNTEAFF - 13 TRBV7-9 - TRBJ1-1
TGTGCCAGCAGCGTAGGGGGACGATGGAGAGACAATGAGCAGTTCTTC CASSVGGRWRDNEQFF - 16 TRBV9 - TRBJ2-1
TGTGCCAGCAGCTGGGGCAATAGCAATCAGCCCCAGCATTTT CASSWGNSNQPQHF - 14 TRBV7-2 once TRBJ1-5
TGTGCCAGCAGCGTATTTGGGGGGCGCATATACACTGAAGCTTTCTTT CASSVFGGRIYTEAFF - 16 TRBV11-2 once TRBJ1-1
TGTGCCAGCAGCGTACGGACTAGCGGTTTGGATGAGCAGTTCTTC CASSVRTSGLDEQFF TRBD2 15 TRBV11-2 - TRBJ2-1
TGTGCCAGCATCGGGAGGGGGACAGGAGCAGCTAACTATGGCTACACCTTC CASIGRGTGAANYGYTF TRBD1 17 TRBV9 - TRBJ1-2
TGTGCCAGCAGTCAACTAGCGTCCTACGAGCAGTACTTC CASSQLASYEQYF TRBD2 13 TRBV6-4 - TRBJ2-7
TGTGCCAGCAGCTTAGGAGGGGGGGCAGATACGCAGTATTTT CASSLGGGADTQYF - 14 TRBV5-6 - TRBJ2-3
TGTGCCAGCAGCTCTCCGGGACAGGGGGCTCAGCCCCAGCATTTT CASSSPGQGAQPQHF TRBD1 15 TRBV7-9 - TRBJ1-5
TGTGCCAGCAGCTTAGCCGCAACTTTTTCTAACTATGGCTACACCTTC CASSLAATFSNYGYTF - 16 TRBV7-9 - TRBJ1-2
TGTGCCAGCAGCCCAACCGCTTCGAACACCGGGGAGCTGTTTTTT CASSPTASNTGELFF - 15 TRBV27 - TRBJ2-2
TGTGCCAGCATCGGCGGGAGCAGCTACGAGCAGTACTTC CASIGGSSYEQYF TRBD2 13 TRBV2 once TRBJ2-7
TGTGCCAGCAGTCTGGTGGGGACAGTCCCGGGCGAGCAGTACTTC CASSLVGTVPGEQYF TRBD1 15 TRBV27 - TRBJ2-7
TGCGCCAGCAGCCTTCGACTAGCGGGAACCTACGAGCAGTACTTC CASSLRLAGTYEQYF TRBD2 15 TRBV4-1 - TRBJ2-7
TGTGCCAGCAGCTTCGGGACAGGGTGGGTCTACGAGCAGTACTTC CASSFGTGWVYEQYF TRBD1 15 TRBV7-6 - TRBJ2-7
TGTGCCAGCAGCCCTGGACAGACCGAGTCCTACGAGCAGTACTTC CASSPGQTESYEQYF - 15 TRBV5-6 - TRBJ2-7
TGTGCCAGCAGCTTTGCACCTAGCGGGACCTACAATGAGCAGTTCTTC CASSFAPSGTYNEQFF TRBD2 16 TRBV7-9 - TRBJ2-1
TGTGCCAGCAGGACGGGACAGGAGAACACTGAAGCTTTCTTT CASRTGQENTEAFF TRBD1 14 TRBV6-5 - TRBJ1-1
TGTGCCAGCAGCCAAGGCAGGGGGCTTTTCAATGAGCAGTTCTTC CASSQGRGLFNEQFF TRBD1 15 TRBV14 - TRBJ2-1
TGTGCCAGCGCGGGGAGGGAAGCTTTCTTT CASAGREAFF - 10 TRBV2 - TRBJ1-1
TGTGCCAGCAGAAAAGACAGGGGTGGGGCCGAAAGTGGCTACACCTTC CASRKDRGGAESGYTF TRBD1 16 TRBV27 - TRBJ1-2
TGTGCCAGCAGTGCTAGCCCTGAGCAGTTCTTC CASSASPEQFF - 11 TRBV2 - TRBJ2-1